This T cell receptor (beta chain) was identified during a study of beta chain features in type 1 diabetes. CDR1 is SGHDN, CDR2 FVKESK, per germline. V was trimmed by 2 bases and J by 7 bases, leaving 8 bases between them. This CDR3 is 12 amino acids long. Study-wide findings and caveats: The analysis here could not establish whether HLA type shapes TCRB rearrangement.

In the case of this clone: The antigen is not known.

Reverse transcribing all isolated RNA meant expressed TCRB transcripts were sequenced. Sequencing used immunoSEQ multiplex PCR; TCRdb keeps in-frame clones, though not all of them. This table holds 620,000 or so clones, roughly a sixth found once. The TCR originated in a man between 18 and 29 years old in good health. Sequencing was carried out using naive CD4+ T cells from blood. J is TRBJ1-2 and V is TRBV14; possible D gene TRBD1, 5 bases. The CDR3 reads CASSQTQVGYTF. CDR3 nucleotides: TGTGCCAGCAGCCAAACACAGGTTGGCTACACCTTC.